The TCR beta chain under discussion was sequenced for a study of blood T cell repertoires in COVID-19. Study-level background: Some COVID-19 samples were acute and others convalescent; all came from the United States, Italy and Spain. Nucleic acid was either cDNA or gDNA, and it came from T cells, B-cell-depleted T cells, or PBMCs.

Profiled with immunoSEQ multiplex PCR; TCRdb holds only in-frame clones, not every one. The table includes some 180,000 clones, around four fifths detected once. CDR1 and CDR2 (germline): SGHRS, YFSETQ. The CDR3 sequence is 15 residues long. The V gene lost 7 bases and the J gene lost 0 bases, with 15 bases spanning the gap. This TCR was sampled from a woman at least 80 years old with COVID-19, enrolled during active disease. The J gene is TRBJ2-3, the V gene TRBV5-1; D perhaps matches TRBD2 (6 bases). The sequenced sample consisted of peripheral blood. The CDR3 nucleotides are TGCGCCAGCCGGCGGGACGGGGGTAGCACAGATACGCAGTATTTT. Translation: CASRRDGGSTDTQYF.